The 11 T cell receptor beta chains in this list originate from one sample, sequenced in a study of shared clonotypes between healthy human individuals. Terminally differentiated effector memory CD45RA+ cells were excluded by CCR7 positive selection of CD45RO-negative cells. Produced via immunoSEQ multiplex PCR; TCRdb's table is partial and in-frame only. The sample gives about 800,000 clones, 95% to 97% of which show up once; roughly 0.23% is in the top ten. The specimen was naive CD8+ T cells sorted from blood. These receptors originate from a man aged 25-45 years in good health.

V and J are TRBV11-2 and TRBJ2-1, with D unclear. The CDR3 contains 17 residues. Germline assignment: CDR1 SGHAT and CDR2 FQNNGV. Deletions cut 0 bases from V and 1 base from J, with 13 bases between. The CDR3 coding sequence is TGTGCCAGCAGCTTAGATGTTGGGCTTTCATCCTACAATGAGCAGTTCTTC. It is translated as CASSLDVGLSSYNEQFF.

In regard to this clone: Other DNA sequences in this sample translate to the same CDR3. J is TRBJ1-1 and V is TRBV27; D is ambiguous. CDR1 is MNHEY and CDR2 is SMNVEV in the germline V gene (reference sequence). This CDR3 spans 13 amino acids. Deletions cut 0 bases from V and 1 base from J, with 3 bases between. The CDR3 region is CASSLSRNTEAFF. CDR3 bases: TGTGCCAGCAGTTTATCCCGGAACACTGAAGCTTTCTTT.

Details on this clone: One junction end does not reproduce the germline sequence, and a read error may be involved. This chain uses TRBV5-6 with TRBJ2-7; 14 bases map to TRBD2. CDR1 and CDR2 (germline): SGHDT, YYEEEE. The CDR3 is 15 amino acids. CDR3 bases: TGTGCCAGCAGGTTGGGGACTAGCGGGAGCTACGAGCAGTACTTC. Its translation is CASRLGTSGSYEQYF.

This chain uses TRBV14 with TRBJ1-2; unclear D gene. Germline loops: CDR1 SGHDN, CDR2 FVKESK. The CDR3 consists of 13 residues. V was shortened by 1 base and J by 5 bases, with 8 bases between the two germline ends. CDR3 loop: CASSQGAGYGYTF. CDR3 DNA sequence: TGTGCCAGCAGCCAAGGCGCTGGGTATGGCTACACCTTC.

The CDR3 loop is CASSFLYEQYF. CDR3 sequence (DNA): TGTGCCAGCAGCTTCCTCTACGAGCAGTACTTC. This chain connects TRBV7-2 to TRBJ2-7; D ambiguous. V was trimmed by 3 bases and J by 3 bases, leaving 3 bases between them. The CDR3 spans 11 residues. Germline assignment: CDR1 SGHTA and CDR2 FQGNSA.

The chain joins TRBV27 to TRBJ1-4; the D is unclear. V shed 8 bases and J shed 7 bases, with 8 bases lying between them. CDR3 length: 11 residues. CDR1 and CDR2 from the germline V gene are MNHEY and SMNVEV (reference sequence). CDR3 sequence reads: CASRTGEKLFF. CDR3 in DNA: TGTGCCAGCCGCACGGGTGAAAAACTGTTTTTT.

This chain joins TRBV7-9 and TRBJ1-1; D not certain. The CDR3 totals 15 residues. Germline values: CDR1 SEHNR, CDR2 FQNEAQ (reference sequence). V was cut by 7 bases and J by 0 bases, with 15 bases left in between. CDR3 sequence: CASTTDEGLNTEAFF. The DNA for the CDR3 is TGTGCCAGCACCACCGACGAAGGCCTGAACACTGAAGCTTTCTTT. Supplemented by reference TRBV7-9 and TRBJ1-1, the full variable domain reads DTGVSQNPRHKITKRGQNVTFRCDPISEHNRLYWYRQTLGQGPEFLTYFQNEAQLEKSRLLSDRFSAERPKGSFSTLEIQRTEQGDSAMYLCASTTDEGLNTEAFFGQGTRLTVV.

The V gene is TRBV19, the J gene TRBJ1-5; D unclear. The germline V gene encodes CDR1 LNHDA and CDR2 SQIVND (reference sequence). This CDR3 has 15 amino acids. Trimming took off 5 bases at V and 0 bases at J, with 11 bases between the two ends. CDR3 amino acids: CASSWAENSNQPQHF. The CDR3 DNA sequence: TGTGCCAGTAGTTGGGCAGAGAATAGCAATCAGCCCCAGCATTTT.

The count of this clone is one. The rearrangement links TRBV7-9 to TRBJ1-2; 10 nucleotides align to TRBD1. V gave up 5 bases and J gave up 3 bases; unmatched junction bases: 6. The length of the CDR3 is 15 residues. Germline V lookup: CDR1 SEHNR, CDR2 FQNEAQ (reference sequence). CDR3 sequence: CASSTRQGADYGYTF. In DNA form, the CDR3 reads TGTGCCAGCAGCACCAGACAGGGGGCGGACTATGGCTACACCTTC. The full variable domain, with the rest looked up from reference TRBV7-9 and TRBJ1-2, is DTGVSQNPRHKITKRGQNVTFRCDPISEHNRLYWYRQTLGQGPEFLTYFQNEAQLEKSRLLSDRFSAERPKGSFSTLEIQRTEQGDSAMYLCASSTRQGADYGYTFGSGTRLTVV.

The rearrangement joins TRBV27 to TRBJ2-1, with 16 bases fitting TRBD2. Germline lookup yields CDR1 MNHEY and CDR2 SMNVEV (reference sequence). V dropped 3 bases and J dropped 7; count of bases not matched to a gene: 12. This CDR3 spans 19 amino acids. CDR3 in DNA: TGTGCCAGCAGTTTCCGTGTCCCGGGACTAGCGGGAGGGTCGAATGAGCAGTTCTTC. This encodes CASSFRVPGLAGGSNEQFF.

The chain links TRBV2 to TRBJ2-1; D perhaps matches TRBD2 (5 bases). The CDR3 length is 13 residues. Trimming shortened V by 2 bases and J by 3 bases, and 5 bases separated the two germline ends. Looked up from germline, CDR1 is SNHLY and CDR2 is FYNNEI. CDR3 in amino acids: CASSERGYNEQFF. In DNA form, the CDR3 reads TGTGCCAGCAGTGAACGGGGCTACAATGAGCAGTTCTTC.